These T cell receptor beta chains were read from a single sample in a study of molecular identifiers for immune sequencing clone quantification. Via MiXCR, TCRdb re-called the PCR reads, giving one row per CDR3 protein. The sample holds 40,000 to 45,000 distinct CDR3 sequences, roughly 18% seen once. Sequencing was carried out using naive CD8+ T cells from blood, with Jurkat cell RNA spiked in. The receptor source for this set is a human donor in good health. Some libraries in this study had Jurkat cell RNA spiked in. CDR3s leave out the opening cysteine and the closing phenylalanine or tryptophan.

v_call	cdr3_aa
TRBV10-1	ASTETGKLYEQY
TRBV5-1	ASGVHPSYEQY
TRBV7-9	ASSFAWTSGGANYGYT
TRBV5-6	ASSPFVAGNKNEQF
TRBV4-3	ASSQDATGGDEQY
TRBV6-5	ASSYQGLTGELF
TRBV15	ATNSGTSETQY
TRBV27	ASMGNGGLLSGYT
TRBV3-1	ASSQYLASPGDTQY
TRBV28	ASTRDNQETQY
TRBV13	ASSPLLRPYGNTIY
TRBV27	ASSLAGALYNEQF
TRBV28	ASRHLMNTEAF
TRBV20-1	SARDRREETQY
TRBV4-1	ASSPAGRPEAF
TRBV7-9	ASSSDNYGYT
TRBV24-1	ATSDPGQGSTEAF
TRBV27	ASSLRGVGNTIY
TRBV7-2	ASLNFQETQY
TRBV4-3	ASSQEGAVATNEKLF
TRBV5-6	ASSVSSTGELF
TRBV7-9	ASSPVTLYGYT
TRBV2	ASSEATLSGNEQF
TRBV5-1	ASSLVPWGLATSYEQY
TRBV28	ASSTPFAVGSNQPQH
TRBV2	ASSPGQRGYT
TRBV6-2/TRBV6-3	ASSYSSWTSAMEEY
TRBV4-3	ASSRTSGSYNEQF
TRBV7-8	ASSLGQQETQY
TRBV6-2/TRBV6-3	ASSLRSTDTQY
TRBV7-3	ASSLAGGTGTQY
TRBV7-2	ASSGSSPLH
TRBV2	ASSEALRRLGTEAF
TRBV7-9	ASSDGYTEFLSPLH
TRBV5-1	AGSMTGLPSNYEQY
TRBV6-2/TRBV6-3	ASSYSSEAGNEQF